These 22 T cell receptor beta chains share one sample of origin, sequenced in a study of early T cells in non-severe SARS-CoV-2 infection. TCRdb itself ran the 5' RACE reads through MiXCR, one entry per CDR3 protein. The top ten clones hold about 14% of a sample with about 33,000 distinct CDR3 sequences, more than 5% of them seen once. The source material was whole blood. Every receptor here comes from an adult who was a healthcare worker with PCR-confirmed SARS-CoV-2 infection or an uninfected control (not recorded which).

This clonotype was recorded a few times. The V call is TRBV25-1, the J call TRBJ2-7; TRBD1 agrees at 7 bases. Germline V lookup: CDR1 MGHDK, CDR2 SYGVNS. The CDR3 is 15 amino acids. V shed 3 bases and J 0 bases; nucleotides not matched to a gene: 5. CDR3 amino acids: CASSDTGESSYEQYF. The CDR3 bases are TGTGCCAGCAGTGATACAGGGGAAAGCTCCTACGAGCAGTACTTC.

There are a few counts of this clonotype. The chain uses TRBV4-2 and TRBJ1-4, with no clear D. CDR3 length equals 17 residues. Deletions cut 1 base from V and 5 bases from J, with 17 bases between. CDR1 LGHNA and CDR2 YNFKEQ come from the germline V gene. The CDR3 region is CASSQGSLLGSNEKLFF. The DNA of the CDR3 is TGTGCCAGCAGCCAAGGTTCGCTTTTGGGGTCAAATGAAAAACTGTTTTTT.

There are many counts of this clonotype. The genes are TRBV6-6 and TRBJ2-2; D is perhaps TRBD1 (7 bases). The ends were cut back, 8 bases at V and 5 bases at J, with 15 bases in the middle. The CDR3 consists of 14 residues. Germline V gene sequence: CDR1 MNHNY, CDR2 SVGAGI (reference sequence). The CDR3 spells CASQGGVSTGELFF. CDR3 DNA sequence: TGTGCCAGCCAGGGGGGAGTGAGTACCGGGGAGCTGTTTTTT.

The chain carries TRBV7-9 and TRBJ2-4; D is possibly TRBD1 (6 bases). The CDR3 extends over 15 amino acids. Germline V CDR1 and CDR2: SEHNR, FQNEAQ (reference sequence). The ends were cut back, 2 bases at V and 8 bases at J, with 16 bases in the middle. The CDR3 reads CASSLSLGRGDIQYF. The CDR3 coding sequence is TGTGCCAGCAGCTTAAGTCTGGGCAGGGGTGACATTCAGTACTTC.

This clonotype was recorded a few times. The chain links TRBV20-1 to TRBJ2-5; 11 bases are a match to TRBD2. Germline loops: CDR1 DFQATT, CDR2 SNEGSKA (reference sequence). V shed 0 bases and J 4 bases; nucleotides not matched to a gene: 13. The CDR3 spans 18 residues. CDR3 residues: CSARDRLFTSGGGETQYF. The CDR3 nucleotides read TGCAGTGCTAGAGATAGGTTATTCACTAGCGGGGGCGGAGAGACCCAGTACTTC.

This clonotype appeared many times. The chain recombines TRBV7-2 with TRBJ2-2, with D perhaps matching TRBD2 (5 bases). From germline, CDR1 is SGHTA and CDR2 FQGNSA. Trimming stripped 2 bases from V and 10 bases from J, with 11 bases between. The CDR3 has 13 residues. The CDR3 is CASSLRGKVELFF. DNA of the CDR3: TGTGCCAGCAGCTTACGAGGGAAGGTGGAGCTGTTTTTT.

This clonotype showed up many times. The chain is built from TRBV25-1 and TRBJ2-2, with D perhaps being TRBD1 or TRBD2 (5 bases each). Germline V gene sequence: CDR1 MGHDK, CDR2 SYGVNS. The CDR3 extends over 14 amino acids. Trimming stripped 3 bases from V and 3 bases from J, with 8 bases between. CDR3 nucleotides: TGTGCCAGCAGTGAGGGGGTTGACACCGGGGAGCTGTTTTTT. It codes for CASSEGVDTGELFF.

This clonotype was counted ten times or more. This chain joins TRBV18 and TRBJ1-1; D not resolved. Germline CDR1 KGHSH, CDR2 LQKENI. V lost 5 bases to trimming and J lost 2 bases, with 12 bases between them. CDR3 length equals 14 residues. CDR3 coding DNA: TGTGCCAGCTCAGCCGAGGTCCGAAACACTGAAGCTTTCTTT. This gives the protein CASSAEVRNTEAFF.

This clonotype was recorded many times. J is TRBJ2-5 and V is TRBV5-4, with D possibly being TRBD1 (6 bases). V was pared by 4 bases and J by 2 bases, with 18 bases between. Germline assignment: CDR1 SGHNT and CDR2 YYREEE (reference sequence). The CDR3 length is 16 residues. The CDR3 DNA reads as TGTGCCAGCAGCAAGACAGGCCGAGCAGAGCAAGAGACCCAGTACTTC. Its translation is CASSKTGRAEQETQYF.

This clonotype was seen many times. The chain has TRBV27 and TRBJ1-6, with 9 bases fitting TRBD1. Per the germline V gene, CDR1 is MNHEY and CDR2 is SMNVEV (reference sequence). Trimming cost V 7 bases and J 9 bases; bases outside gene matches: 10. CDR3 length: 15 amino acids. The CDR3 spells CASTDGGQGSSPLHF. The DNA of the CDR3 is TGTGCCAGCACCGACGGGGGACAGGGATCTTCACCCCTCCACTTT.

The chain joins TRBV2 to TRBJ1-2, with 7 bases lining up with TRBD1. CDR3 length equals 14 residues. Germline-derived CDR1 and CDR2 are SNHLY and FYNNEI. V dropped 6 bases and J dropped 1; count of bases not matched to a gene: 5. The CDR3 nucleotides read TGTGCCAGCAGGGGGGACAGTCGTAACTATGGCTACACCTTC. It codes for CASRGDSRNYGYTF.

This clonotype was recorded many times. The chain couples TRBV5-8 to TRBJ2-1, with TRBD2 matching 11 bases. V gave up 4 bases and J gave up 12 bases; unmatched junction bases: 15. CDR1 and CDR2 (germline): SGHTS, YDEGEE. The CDR3 is made up of 16 amino acids. The CDR3 loop reads CASSATPGTSGIGQFF. The CDR3 DNA reads TGTGCCAGCAGCGCCACCCCCGGGACTAGCGGCATTGGGCAGTTCTTC.

This clonotype was detected many times. The rearrangement joins TRBV6-6 to TRBJ2-3, with D unclear. V lost 3 bases and J lost 1, with 8 bases in between. The CDR3 runs 14 residues. Germline V lookup: CDR1 MNHNY, CDR2 SVGAGI (reference sequence). The CDR3 region has the DNA TGTGCCAGCAGTTATCAAAGCGGCACAGATACGCAGTATTTT. This gives the protein CASSYQSGTDTQYF.

The rearrangement joins TRBV28 to TRBJ2-2, with TRBD1 matching 7 bases. Germline V gene lookup returns CDR1 MDHEN and CDR2 SYDVKM. Unmatched junction bases numbered 2, after V lost 5 bases and J lost 5 bases. The CDR3 sequence is 13 residues long. CDR3 DNA: TGTGCCAGCAGTAGACAGGGAACCGGGGAGCTGTTTTTT. Residues: CASSRQGTGELFF. The variable domain in full, completed from reference TRBV28 and TRBJ2-2, reads DVKVTQSSRYLVKRTGEKVFLECVQDMDHENMFWYRQDPGLGLRLIYFSYDVKMKEKGDIPEGYSVSREKKERFSLILESASTNQTSMYLCASSRQGTGELFFGEGSRLTVL.

At least ten counts were recorded for this clonotype. This chain links TRBV14 with TRBJ2-7; perhaps TRBD2 as D (6 bases). The CDR3 spans 14 residues. The V gene lost 0 bases and the J gene lost 5 bases, with 11 bases spanning the gap. CDR1 SGHDN and CDR2 FVKESK come from the germline V gene. The CDR3, as DNA: TGTGCCAGCAGCCAAGAATTAGCGGTTCACGAGCAGTACTTC. This translates into CASSQELAVHEQYF. The whole variable domain, remainder taken from reference TRBV14 and TRBJ2-7, is EAGVTQFPSHSVIEKGQTVTLRCDPISGHDNLYWYRRVMGKEIKFLLHFVKESKQDESGMPNNRFLAERTGGTYSTLKVQPAELEDSGVYFCASSQELAVHEQYFGPGTRLTVT.

This clonotype was observed a handful of times. The chain combines TRBV7-9 with TRBJ2-3; tentatively, D is TRBD1 (6 bases). The CDR3 covers 17 residues. CDR1 and CDR2 (germline): SEHNR, FQNEAQ (reference sequence). V was trimmed by 5 bases and J by 4 bases, leaving 22 bases between them. The DNA for the CDR3 is TGTGCCAGCAGCCCACTTCGGGACAATCGCGCAGCAGATACGCAGTATTTT. Protein product: CASSPLRDNRAADTQYF.

The chain couples TRBV28 to TRBJ2-5, with TRBD2 as a possible D gene (7 bases). This CDR3 is 14 amino acids long. V was pared by 3 bases and J by 2 bases, with 10 bases between. Germline-derived CDR1 and CDR2 are MDHEN and SYDVKM. The CDR3 coding sequence is TGTGCCAGCAGTTTGGGGGGGCTGCAAGAGACCCAGTACTTC. This codes for CASSLGGLQETQYF.

The table lists this clonotype with many counts. The gene calls are TRBV7-6 and TRBJ2-5; 8 nucleotides agree with TRBD1. Germline CDR1 SGHVS, CDR2 FNYEAQ. This CDR3 spans 15 amino acids. V was pared by 1 base and J by 3 bases, with 4 bases of the junction left unmatched. The CDR3 region is CASSLGGTGEETQYF. CDR3 coding DNA: TGTGCCAGCAGCTTAGGTGGGACAGGCGAAGAGACCCAGTACTTC.

This clonotype came up many times. J is TRBJ1-2 and V is TRBV7-8; a weak D match, TRBD1 (5 bases). The ends were cut back, 5 bases at V and 2 bases at J, with 12 bases in the middle. The germline V gene has CDR1 SGHVS and CDR2 FQNEAQ. The CDR3 length is 14 residues. The CDR3 sequence is CASSPGTVNYGYTF. CDR3 bases: TGTGCCAGCAGCCCTGGGACCGTGAACTATGGCTACACCTTC.

Only a few counts were recorded for this clonotype. The genes are TRBV7-2 and TRBJ1-5; D gene uncertain. Germline V gene data show CDR1 as SGHTA and CDR2 as FQGNSA. The CDR3 spans 13 residues. The germline V and J ends were trimmed by 5 bases and 2 bases, with 7 bases remaining between them. CDR3 region: CASSPQGNQPQHF. The CDR3 nucleotides are TGTGCCAGCAGCCCCCAGGGCAATCAGCCCCAGCATTTT.

This clonotype was recorded at least ten times. The chain combines TRBV29-1 with TRBJ2-1; D is undetermined. Germline CDR1 reads SQVTM; CDR2 reads ANQGSEA. V was shortened by 3 bases and J by 2 bases, with 11 bases between the two germline ends. This CDR3 contains 14 residues. The CDR3 nucleotides are TGCAGCGTTGAGGAAAGGGTAACCTACAATGAGCAGTTCTTC. Translation: CSVEERVTYNEQFF.

This clonotype was counted ten times or more. This chain connects TRBV6-5 to TRBJ1-1; tentative D call: TRBD1 (6 bases). Germline assignment: CDR1 MNHEY and CDR2 SVGAGI. The CDR3 is made up of 16 amino acids. The V gene lost 2 bases and the J gene lost 2 bases, with 15 bases spanning the gap. The chain's CDR3 is CASSYGLGQFNTEAFF. CDR3 DNA sequence: TGTGCCAGCAGTTACGGTCTCGGACAGTTCAACACTGAAGCTTTCTTT.